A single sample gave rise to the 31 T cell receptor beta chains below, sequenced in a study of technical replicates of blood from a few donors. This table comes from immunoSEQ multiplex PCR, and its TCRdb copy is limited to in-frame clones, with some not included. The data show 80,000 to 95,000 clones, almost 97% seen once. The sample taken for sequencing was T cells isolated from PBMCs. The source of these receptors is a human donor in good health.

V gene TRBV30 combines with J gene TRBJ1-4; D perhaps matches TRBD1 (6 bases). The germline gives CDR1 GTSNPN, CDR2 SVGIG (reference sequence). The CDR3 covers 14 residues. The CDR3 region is CAMNRAATNEKLFF. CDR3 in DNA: TGTGCTATGAACAGGGCCGCAACTAATGAAAAACTGTTTTTT. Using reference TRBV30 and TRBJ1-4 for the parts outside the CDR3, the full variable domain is SQTIHQWPATLVQPVGSPLSLECTVEGTSNPNLYWYRQAAGRGLQLLFYSVGIGQISSEVPQNLSASRPQDRQFILSSKKLLLSDSGFYLCAMNRAATNEKLFFGSGTQLSVL.

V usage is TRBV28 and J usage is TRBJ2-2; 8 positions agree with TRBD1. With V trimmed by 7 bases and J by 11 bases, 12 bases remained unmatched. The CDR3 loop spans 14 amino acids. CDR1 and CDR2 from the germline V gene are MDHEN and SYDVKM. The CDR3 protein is CASTDRGNLFELFF. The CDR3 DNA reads TGTGCCAGCACCGACAGGGGAAATCTGTTCGAGCTGTTTTTT.

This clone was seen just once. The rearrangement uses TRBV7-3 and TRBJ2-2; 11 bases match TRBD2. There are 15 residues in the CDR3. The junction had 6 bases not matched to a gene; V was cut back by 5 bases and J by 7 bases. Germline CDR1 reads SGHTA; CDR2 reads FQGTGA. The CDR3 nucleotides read TGTGCCAGCAGCCCTTGGACTAGCGGGTACGGGGAGCTGTTTTTT. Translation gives CASSPWTSGYGELFF.

CDR3 sequence: CASSVSRDRESYEQYF. The CDR3 DNA is TGTGCCAGCAGCGTCTCACGGGACAGGGAGTCCTACGAGCAGTACTTC. The genes are TRBV9 and TRBJ2-7, with 9 nucleotides matching TRBD1. The CDR3 covers 16 residues. The V segment lost 2 bases and the J segment 1 base; nucleotides outside the gene matches: 7. Germline V gene data show CDR1 as SGDLS and CDR2 as YYNGEE. Full variable domain (outside the CDR3, taken from reference TRBV9 and TRBJ2-7): DSGVTQTPKHLITATGQRVTLRCSPRSGDLSVYWYQQSLDQGLQFLIQYYNGEERAKGNILERFSAQQFPDLHSELNLSSLELGDSALYFCASSVSRDRESYEQYFGPGTRLTVT.

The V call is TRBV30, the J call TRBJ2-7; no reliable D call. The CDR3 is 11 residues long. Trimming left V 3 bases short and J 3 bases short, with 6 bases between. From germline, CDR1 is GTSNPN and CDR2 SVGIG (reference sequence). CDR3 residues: CAWRTYYEQYF. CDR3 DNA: TGTGCCTGGAGAACTTACTACGAGCAGTACTTC.

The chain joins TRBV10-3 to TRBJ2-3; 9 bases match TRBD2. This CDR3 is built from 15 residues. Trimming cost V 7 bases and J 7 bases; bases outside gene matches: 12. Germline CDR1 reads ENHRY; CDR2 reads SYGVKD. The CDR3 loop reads CAITAVAGAVNTQYF. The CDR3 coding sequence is TGTGCCATCACCGCTGTAGCGGGAGCTGTGAATACGCAGTATTTT.

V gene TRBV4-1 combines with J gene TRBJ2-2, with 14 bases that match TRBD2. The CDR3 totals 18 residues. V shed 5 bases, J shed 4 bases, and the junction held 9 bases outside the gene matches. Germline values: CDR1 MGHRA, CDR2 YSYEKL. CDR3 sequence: CASSYRLAGGPGTGELFF. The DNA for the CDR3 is TGCGCCAGCAGCTACCGACTAGCGGGAGGGCCGGGCACCGGGGAGCTGTTTTTT.

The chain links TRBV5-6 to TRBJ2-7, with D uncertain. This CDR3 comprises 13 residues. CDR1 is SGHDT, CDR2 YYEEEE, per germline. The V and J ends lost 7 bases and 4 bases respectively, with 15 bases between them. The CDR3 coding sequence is TGTGCCAGCTCTCCTTCTCCCTCTTACGAGCAGTACTTC. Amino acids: CASSPSPSYEQYF.

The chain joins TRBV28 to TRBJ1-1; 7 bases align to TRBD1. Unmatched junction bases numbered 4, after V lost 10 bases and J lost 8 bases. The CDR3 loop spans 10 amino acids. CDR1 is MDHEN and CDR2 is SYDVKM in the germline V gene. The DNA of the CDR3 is TGTGCCACCCTCAGGGGGGAAGCTTTCTTT. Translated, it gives CATLRGEAFF.

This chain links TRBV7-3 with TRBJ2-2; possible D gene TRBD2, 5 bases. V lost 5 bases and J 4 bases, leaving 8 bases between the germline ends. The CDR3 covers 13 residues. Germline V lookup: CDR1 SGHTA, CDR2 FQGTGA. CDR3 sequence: CASSRGSTGELFF. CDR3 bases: TGTGCCAGCAGCCGGGGAAGCACCGGGGAGCTGTTTTTT.

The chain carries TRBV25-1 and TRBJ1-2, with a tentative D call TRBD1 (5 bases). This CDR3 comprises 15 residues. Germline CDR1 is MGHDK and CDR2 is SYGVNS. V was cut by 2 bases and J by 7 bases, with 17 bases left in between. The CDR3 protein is CASSEDGAGGGGYTF. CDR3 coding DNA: TGTGCCAGCAGTGAAGACGGGGCGGGGGGAGGTGGCTACACCTTC.

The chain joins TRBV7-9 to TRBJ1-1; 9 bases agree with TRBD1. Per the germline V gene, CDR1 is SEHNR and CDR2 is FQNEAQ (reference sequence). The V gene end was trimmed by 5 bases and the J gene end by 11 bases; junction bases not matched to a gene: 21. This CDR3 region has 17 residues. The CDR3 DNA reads TGTGCCAGCAGCCCTAAGGGAATCCGGGACAGGGACGTGCGGGCTTTCTTT. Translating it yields CASSPKGIRDRDVRAFF.

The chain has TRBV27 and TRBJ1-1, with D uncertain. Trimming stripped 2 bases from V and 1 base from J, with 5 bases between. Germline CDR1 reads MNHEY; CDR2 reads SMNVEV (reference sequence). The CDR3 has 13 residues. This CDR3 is CASSLGENTEAFF. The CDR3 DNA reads TGTGCCAGCAGTTTAGGAGAGAACACTGAAGCTTTCTTT.

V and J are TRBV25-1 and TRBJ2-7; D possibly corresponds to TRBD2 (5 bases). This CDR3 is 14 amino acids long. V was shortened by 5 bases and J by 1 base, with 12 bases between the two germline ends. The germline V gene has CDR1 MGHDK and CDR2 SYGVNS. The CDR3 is CASSHTGESYEQYF. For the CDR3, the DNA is TGTGCCAGCAGTCATACCGGGGAATCCTACGAGCAGTACTTC.

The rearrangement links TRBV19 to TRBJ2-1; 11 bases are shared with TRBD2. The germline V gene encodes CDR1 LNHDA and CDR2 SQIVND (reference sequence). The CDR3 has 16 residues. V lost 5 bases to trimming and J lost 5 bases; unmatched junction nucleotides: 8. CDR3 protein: CASSPLAGVSHNEQFF. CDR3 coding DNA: TGTGCCAGTAGTCCACTAGCGGGAGTGAGTCACAATGAGCAGTTCTTC.

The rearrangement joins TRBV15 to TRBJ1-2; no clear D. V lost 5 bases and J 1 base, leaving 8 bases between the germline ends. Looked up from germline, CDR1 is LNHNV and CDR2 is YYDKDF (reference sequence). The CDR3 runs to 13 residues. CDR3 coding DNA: TGTGCCACCAGCCAGGACTTTAACTATGGCTACACCTTC. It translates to CATSQDFNYGYTF.

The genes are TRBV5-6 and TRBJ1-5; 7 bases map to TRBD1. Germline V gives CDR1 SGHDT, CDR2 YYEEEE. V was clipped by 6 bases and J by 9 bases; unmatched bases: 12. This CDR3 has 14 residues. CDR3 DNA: TGTGCCAGCACCACCAAAGGGGGCTTGCGGCCCCAGCATTTT. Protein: CASTTKGGLRPQHF.

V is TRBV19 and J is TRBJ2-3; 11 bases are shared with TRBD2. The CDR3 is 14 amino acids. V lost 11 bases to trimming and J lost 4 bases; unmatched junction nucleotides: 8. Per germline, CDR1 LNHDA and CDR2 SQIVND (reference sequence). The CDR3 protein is CASLAGGPADTQYF. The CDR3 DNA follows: TGTGCCTCTTTAGCGGGAGGGCCGGCAGATACGCAGTATTTT.

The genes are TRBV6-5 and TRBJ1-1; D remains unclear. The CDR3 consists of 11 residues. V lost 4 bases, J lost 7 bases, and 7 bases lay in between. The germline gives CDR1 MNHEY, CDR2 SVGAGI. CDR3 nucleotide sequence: TGTGCCAGCAGTTCTTTCCGTGAAGCTTTCTTT. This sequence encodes CASSSFREAFF.

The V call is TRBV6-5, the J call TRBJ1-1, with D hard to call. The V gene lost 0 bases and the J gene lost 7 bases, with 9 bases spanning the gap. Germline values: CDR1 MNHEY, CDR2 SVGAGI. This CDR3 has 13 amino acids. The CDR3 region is CASSYSMAGEAFF. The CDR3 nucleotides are TGTGCCAGCAGTTACTCTATGGCGGGTGAAGCTTTCTTT.

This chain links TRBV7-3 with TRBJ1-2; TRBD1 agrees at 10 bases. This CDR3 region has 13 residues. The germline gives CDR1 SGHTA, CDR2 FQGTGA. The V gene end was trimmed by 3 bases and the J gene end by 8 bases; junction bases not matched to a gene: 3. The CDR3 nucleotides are TGTGCCAGCAGCTTCGGGACAGGGGAAGGCTACACCTTC. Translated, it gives CASSFGTGEGYTF.

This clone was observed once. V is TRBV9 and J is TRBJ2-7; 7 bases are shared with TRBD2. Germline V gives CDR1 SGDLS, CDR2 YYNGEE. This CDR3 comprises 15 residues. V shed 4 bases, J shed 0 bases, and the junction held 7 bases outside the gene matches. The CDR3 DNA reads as TGTGCCAGCAGCCCCTGGGGGGGTCTCTCCTACGAGCAGTACTTC. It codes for CASSPWGGLSYEQYF.

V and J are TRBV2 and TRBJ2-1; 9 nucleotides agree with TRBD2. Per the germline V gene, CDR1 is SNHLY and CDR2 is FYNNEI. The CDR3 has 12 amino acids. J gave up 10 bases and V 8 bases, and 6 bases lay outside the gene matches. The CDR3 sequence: CASVAGVSEQFF. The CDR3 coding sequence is TGTGCCAGCGTAGCGGGAGTATCCGAGCAGTTCTTC.

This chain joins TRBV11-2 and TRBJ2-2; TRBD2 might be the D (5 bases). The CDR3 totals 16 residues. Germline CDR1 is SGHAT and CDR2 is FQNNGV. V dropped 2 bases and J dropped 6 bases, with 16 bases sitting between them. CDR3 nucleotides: TGTGCCAGCAGCTTAAGCGAGACTATAGTGGCCGGGGAGCTGTTTTTT. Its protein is CASSLSETIVAGELFF.

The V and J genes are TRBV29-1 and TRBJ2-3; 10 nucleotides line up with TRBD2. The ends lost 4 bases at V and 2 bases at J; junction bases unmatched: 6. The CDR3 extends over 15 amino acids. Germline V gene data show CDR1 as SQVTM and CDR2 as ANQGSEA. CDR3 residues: CSVGGLAGATDTQYF. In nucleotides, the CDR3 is TGCAGCGTTGGCGGGCTAGCGGGGGCCACAGATACGCAGTATTTT.

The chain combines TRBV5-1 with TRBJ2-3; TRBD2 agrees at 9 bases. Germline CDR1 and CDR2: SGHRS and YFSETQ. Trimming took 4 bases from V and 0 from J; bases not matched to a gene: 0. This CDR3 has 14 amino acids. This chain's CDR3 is CASSTSGSTDTQYF. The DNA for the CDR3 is TGCGCCAGCAGCACTAGCGGGAGCACAGATACGCAGTATTTT. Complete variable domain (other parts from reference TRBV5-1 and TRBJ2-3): KAGVTQTPRYLIKTRGQQVTLSCSPISGHRSVSWYQQTPGQGLQFLFEYFSETQRNKGNFPGRFSGRQFSNSRSEMNVSTLELGDSALYLCASSTSGSTDTQYFGPGTRLTVL.

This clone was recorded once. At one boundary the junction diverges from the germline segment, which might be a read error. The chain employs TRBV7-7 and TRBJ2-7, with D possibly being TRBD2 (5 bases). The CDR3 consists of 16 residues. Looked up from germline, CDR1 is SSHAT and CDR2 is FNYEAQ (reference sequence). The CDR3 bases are TGTGCTAGCAGCTTAGAAGTAGGACTGCTTATCGGCGAGCAGTACTTC. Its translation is CASSLEVGLLIGEQYF.

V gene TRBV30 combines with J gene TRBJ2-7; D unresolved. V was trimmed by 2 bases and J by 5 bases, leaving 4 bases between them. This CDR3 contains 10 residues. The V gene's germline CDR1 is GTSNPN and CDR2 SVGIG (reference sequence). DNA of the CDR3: TGTGCCTGGAGTACGGACGAGCAGTACTTC. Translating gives CAWSTDEQYF.

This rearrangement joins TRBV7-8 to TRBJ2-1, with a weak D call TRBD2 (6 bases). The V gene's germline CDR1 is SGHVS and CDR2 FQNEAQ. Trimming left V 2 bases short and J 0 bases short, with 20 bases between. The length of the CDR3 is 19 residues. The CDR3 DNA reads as TGTGCCAGCAGCTTATGGGGTAGCGGCGATTTGAGCTCCTACAATGAGCAGTTCTTC. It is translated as CASSLWGSGDLSSYNEQFF. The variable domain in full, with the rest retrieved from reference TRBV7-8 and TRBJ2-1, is GAGVSQSPRYKVAKRGQDVALRCDPISGHVSLFWYQQALGQGPEFLTYFQNEAQLDKSGLPSDRFFAERPEGSVSTLKIQRTQQEDSAVYLCASSLWGSGDLSSYNEQFFGPGTRLTVL.

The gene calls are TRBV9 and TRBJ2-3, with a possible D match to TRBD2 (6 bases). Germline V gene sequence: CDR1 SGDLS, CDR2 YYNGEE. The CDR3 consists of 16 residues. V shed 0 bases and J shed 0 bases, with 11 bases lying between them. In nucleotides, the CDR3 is TGTGCCAGCAGCGTAGGTTGGAGCGGGAGCACAGATACGCAGTATTTT. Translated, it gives CASSVGWSGSTDTQYF. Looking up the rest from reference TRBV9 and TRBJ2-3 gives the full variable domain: DSGVTQTPKHLITATGQRVTLRCSPRSGDLSVYWYQQSLDQGLQFLIQYYNGEERAKGNILERFSAQQFPDLHSELNLSSLELGDSALYFCASSVGWSGSTDTQYFGPGTRLTVL.

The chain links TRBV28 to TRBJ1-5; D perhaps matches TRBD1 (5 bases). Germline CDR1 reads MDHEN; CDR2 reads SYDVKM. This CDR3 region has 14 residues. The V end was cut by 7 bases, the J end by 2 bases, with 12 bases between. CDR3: CASIPLGGNQPQHF. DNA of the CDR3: TGTGCCAGCATCCCCTTAGGGGGCAATCAGCCCCAGCATTTT.